One and the same sample provided the 20 T cell receptor beta chains below, sequenced in a study of human T cells and chemical hapten exposure. In TCRdb, the RACE reads were re-called with MiXCR into one record per CDR3 protein. This table holds 60,000 to 90,000 distinct CDR3 sequences, roughly 7.9% found once. Regarding time point: healthy volunteer bleed at 6 weeks. Unfractionated whole blood was the source of the extracted total RNA. Specimen: whole blood. The receptors derive from a female donor in good health. Some clones in this sample may be carry-over from other donors' samples.

This clonotype came up many times. The V call is TRBV7-3, the J call TRBJ2-3; D uncertain. The CDR3 loop spans 14 amino acids. Trimming stripped 2 bases from V and 5 bases from J, with 11 bases between. The V gene's germline CDR1 is SGHTA and CDR2 FQGTGA. The CDR3 DNA sequence: TGTGCCAGCAGCTTAGGACCGAAGAGAGATACGCAGTATTTT. Encoded protein: CASSLGPKRDTQYF. Full variable domain (remainder filled in from reference TRBV7-3 and TRBJ2-3): GAGVSQTPSNKVTEKGKYVELRCDPISGHTALYWYRQSLGQGPEFLIYFQGTGAADDSGLPNDRFFAVRPEGSVSTLKIQRTERGDSAVYLCASSLGPKRDTQYFGPGTRLTVL.

This clonotype ranks as medium-sized. This chain uses TRBV4-2 with TRBJ2-6, with a tentative D call TRBD1 (6 bases). Germline CDR1 and CDR2: LGHNA and YNFKEQ. CDR3 length: 18 amino acids. V was cut by 3 bases and J by 0 bases, with 15 bases left in between. CDR3 nucleotide sequence: TGTGCCAGCAGCCACACCGGGACATCCAGCTCTGGGGCCAACGTCCTGACTTTC. It yields the protein CASSHTGTSSSGANVLTF.

The sample holds many counts of this clonotype. The chain recombines TRBV20-1 with TRBJ1-1, with a weak D call TRBD1 (5 bases). The ends were cut back, 7 bases at V and 1 base at J, with 13 bases in the middle. The V gene's germline CDR1 is DFQATT and CDR2 SNEGSKA (reference sequence). CDR3 length equals 13 residues. This CDR3 is CSVRAPANTEAFF. Written as DNA, the CDR3 is TGCAGTGTCAGGGCCCCCGCGAACACTGAAGCTTTCTTT.

V and J are TRBV3-1 and TRBJ1-1, with a weak D call TRBD1 (5 bases). CDR3 size: 14 residues. V was cut by 4 bases and J by 1 base, with 10 bases left in between. Germline values: CDR1 LGHDT, CDR2 YNNKEL (reference sequence). CDR3 bases: TGTGCCAGCAGCCCCAGGGAGACGAACACTGAAGCTTTCTTT. Translation gives CASSPRETNTEAFF.

The chain recombines TRBV5-1 with TRBJ1-2; D remains unclear. The CDR3 covers 13 residues. V was shortened by 0 bases and J by 2 bases, with 5 bases between the two germline ends. Germline values: CDR1 SGHRS, CDR2 YFSETQ. CDR3 bases: TGCGCCAGCAGCTTGGAACGGAACTATGGCTACACCTTC. It translates to CASSLERNYGYTF.

This clonotype turned up a few times. V and J are TRBV4-2 and TRBJ1-5; D call uncertain. The germline V gene has CDR1 LGHNA and CDR2 YNFKEQ. This CDR3 spans 13 amino acids. Trimming removed 2 bases from V and 4 bases from J, with 6 bases in between. The CDR3, as DNA: TGTGCCAGCAGCCAATTCGGGAATCAGCCCCAGCATTTT. This gives the protein CASSQFGNQPQHF.

In its sample, this clonotype was seen many times. As DNA, the CDR3 is TGTGCCAGCTCACCACGCGGGGCAGGGGGAGGCGAGCAGTACTTC. Translated, it gives CASSPRGAGGGEQYF. The chain couples TRBV18 to TRBJ2-7, with D possibly matching TRBD1 (7 bases). Germline V gives CDR1 KGHSH, CDR2 LQKENI. The V end was cut by 1 base, the J end by 6 bases, with 16 bases between. The CDR3 consists of 15 residues.

This chain links TRBV5-1 with TRBJ2-3; D gene uncertain. There are 14 residues in the CDR3. Germline V gene lookup returns CDR1 SGHRS and CDR2 YFSETQ. V was cut by 4 bases and J by 2 bases, with 11 bases left in between. The CDR3: CASSVGAYTDTQYF. DNA of the CDR3: TGCGCCAGCAGCGTTGGAGCGTACACAGATACGCAGTATTTT.

The chain joins TRBV2 to TRBJ1-5; D gene uncertain. Germline assignment: CDR1 SNHLY and CDR2 FYNNEI. Between the trimmed V and J ends, which lost 7 bases and 2 bases, there was a span of 15 bases. This CDR3 is 15 amino acids long. CDR3 sequence: CASKVSLNGNQPQHF. The CDR3 DNA reads as TGTGCCAGCAAAGTCAGTTTAAACGGCAATCAGCCCCAGCATTTT.

This clonotype has a count of ten or more. In nucleotides, the CDR3 is TGCAGTGCCCCGGCCAGCAGAGAATATGGCTACACCTTC. Translating it yields CSAPASREYGYTF. J is TRBJ1-2 and V is TRBV20-1; no clear D. The CDR3 spans 13 residues. Trimming took 6 bases from V and 5 from J, leaving 16 bases between them. CDR1 is DFQATT, CDR2 SNEGSKA, per germline (reference sequence).

This clonotype appeared many times. This chain joins TRBV29-1 and TRBJ2-5, with 9 bases aligning to TRBD1. The CDR3 spans 13 residues. Trimming removed 7 bases from V and 5 bases from J; junction bases left unmatched: 8. Germline V CDR1 and CDR2: SQVTM, ANQGSEA. This chain's CDR3 is CSAVTGGGETQYF. CDR3 nucleotides: TGCAGCGCCGTGACAGGGGGAGGGGAGACCCAGTACTTC.

This clonotype was observed at least ten times. V is TRBV14 and J is TRBJ1-1, with D uncertain. This CDR3 has 13 amino acids. CDR1 and CDR2 (germline): SGHDN, FVKESK. The V and J ends lost 1 base and 6 bases respectively, with 9 bases between them. The CDR3 DNA reads TGTGCCAGCAGCCAAGGAGGACTCTCTGAAGCTTTCTTT. Its protein product is CASSQGGLSEAFF. Drawing the rest from reference TRBV14 and TRBJ1-1, the complete variable domain is EAGVTQFPSHSVIEKGQTVTLRCDPISGHDNLYWYRRVMGKEIKFLLHFVKESKQDESGMPNNRFLAERTGGTYSTLKVQPAELEDSGVYFCASSQGGLSEAFFGQGTRLTVV.

This clonotype occurred a few times. The chain has TRBV7-2 and TRBJ2-7; D possibly corresponds to TRBD1 (7 bases). V was shortened by 5 bases and J by 3 bases, with 14 bases between the two germline ends. Germline V gene lookup returns CDR1 SGHTA and CDR2 FQGNSA. The CDR3 consists of 14 residues. In DNA form, the CDR3 reads TGTGCCAGCAGCCGGAGGGACAGAGACTACGAGCAGTACTTC. Translated: CASSRRDRDYEQYF.

At least ten counts were recorded for this clonotype. The chain uses TRBV20-1 and TRBJ2-3; D ambiguous. The V end was cut by 4 bases, the J end by 2 bases, with 22 bases between. Germline V lookup: CDR1 DFQATT, CDR2 SNEGSKA (reference sequence). The CDR3 extends over 17 amino acids. The CDR3 DNA sequence: TGCAGTGCTACACTGGGAAGCTCTTCGGGCTACACAGATACGCAGTATTTT. Protein product: CSATLGSSSGYTDTQYF.

The rearrangement uses TRBV6-1 and TRBJ2-1, with D hard to call. Germline V gene lookup returns CDR1 MNHNS and CDR2 SASEGT. V lost 1 base to trimming and J lost 6 bases, with 7 bases between them. The CDR3 loop spans 13 amino acids. CDR3 sequence (DNA): TGTGCCAGCAGTGAAGGAAGAGGCAATGAGCAGTTCTTC. It codes for CASSEGRGNEQFF.

The chain employs TRBV3-1 and TRBJ2-7; D gene uncertain. This CDR3 is 15 amino acids long. Per germline, CDR1 LGHDT and CDR2 YNNKEL (reference sequence). V gave up 2 bases and J gave up 0 bases, with 11 bases separating them. DNA of the CDR3: TGTGCCAGCAGCCAATTCTCCGGGCCCTCCTACGAGCAGTACTTC. Translation gives CASSQFSGPSYEQYF.

This clonotype has ten or more counts. The rearrangement links TRBV4-2 to TRBJ2-5; 9 positions match TRBD2. This CDR3 is 17 amino acids long. The germline gives CDR1 LGHNA, CDR2 YNFKEQ. V shed 1 base, J shed 5 bases, and the junction held 11 bases outside the gene matches. The CDR3 coding sequence is TGTGCCAGCAGCCAAGTCTTTTCGGGCGGGGGGGTGGAGACCCAGTACTTC. It codes for CASSQVFSGGGVETQYF.

As regards this clonotype: One end of the junction fails to match germline, which may point to a read error. This sequence joins TRBV27 and TRBJ1-6, with no clear D. The CDR3 is made up of 16 amino acids. CDR1 and CDR2 (germline): MNHEY, SMNVEV (reference sequence). CDR3 sequence: CASSPQSGGLGSPLNF. In nucleotides, the CDR3 is TGTGCCAGCAGTCCGCAAAGTGGAGGGCTAGGTTCACCCCTCAACTTT.

This clonotype was counted a few times. The chain combines TRBV7-8 with TRBJ1-5, with TRBD1 matching 9 bases. The germline gives CDR1 SGHVS, CDR2 FQNEAQ. The CDR3 has 14 amino acids. Trimming cost V 7 bases and J 6 bases; bases outside gene matches: 7. CDR3 bases: TGTGCCAGCATACTTGGGACAGGGCGTCAGCCCCAGCATTTT. Amino acid sequence: CASILGTGRQPQHF.

About this clonotype: A much more abundant neighbour one base away suggests this may be a read error. V gene TRBV20-1 combines with J gene TRBJ1-6, with D unresolved. The germline V gene encodes CDR1 DFQATT and CDR2 SNEGSKA (reference sequence). CDR3 length: 15 residues. The CDR3 loop is CSARGPSSYNSPLNF. The CDR3 DNA is TGCAGTGCTAGAGGACCGAGCTCCTATAATTCACCCCTCAACTTT.